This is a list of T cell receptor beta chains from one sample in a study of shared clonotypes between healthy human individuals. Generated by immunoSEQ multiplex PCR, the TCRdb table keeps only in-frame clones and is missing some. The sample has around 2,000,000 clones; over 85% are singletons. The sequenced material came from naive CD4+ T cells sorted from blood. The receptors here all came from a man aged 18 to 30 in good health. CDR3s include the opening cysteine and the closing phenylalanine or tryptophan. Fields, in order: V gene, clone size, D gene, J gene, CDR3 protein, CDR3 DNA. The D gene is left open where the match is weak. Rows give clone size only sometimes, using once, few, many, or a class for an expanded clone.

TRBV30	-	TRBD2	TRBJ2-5	CAWSQGLAALGETQYF	TGTGCCTGGAGCCAAGGACTAGCGGCCCTGGGGGAGACCCAGTACTTC
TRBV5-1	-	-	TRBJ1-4	CASSSQGPNEKLFF	TGCGCCAGCAGCTCCCAGGGACCTAATGAAAAACTGTTTTTT
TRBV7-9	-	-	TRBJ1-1	CASSLATMNTEAFF	TGTGCCAGCAGCTTAGCGACCATGAACACTGAAGCTTTCTTT
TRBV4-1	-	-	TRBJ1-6	CASSQDLASSPLHF	TGCGCCAGCAGCCAAGATTTGGCCTCTTCACCCCTCCACTTT
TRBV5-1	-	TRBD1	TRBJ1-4	CASSDPRDSETNEKLFF	TGCGCCAGCAGCGACCCCCGGGACAGCGAAACTAATGAAAAACTGTTTTTT
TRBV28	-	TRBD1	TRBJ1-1	CASSSYDRGRENTEAFF	TGTGCCAGCAGTTCATATGACAGGGGGCGTGAGAACACTGAAGCTTTCTTT
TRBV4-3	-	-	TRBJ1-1	CASSGGMNTEAFF	TGCGCCAGCAGTGGGGGGATGAACACTGAAGCTTTCTTT
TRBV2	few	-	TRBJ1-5	CASSQGRDQPQHF	TGTGCCAGCAGTCAGGGCAGAGATCAGCCCCAGCATTTT
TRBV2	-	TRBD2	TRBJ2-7	CASKGRSPSGSPYEQYF	TGTGCCAGCAAGGGGAGGTCCCCTAGCGGGAGTCCCTACGAGCAGTACTTC
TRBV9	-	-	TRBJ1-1	CASSVQGTPLNTEAFF	TGTGCCAGCAGCGTTCAGGGGACGCCTTTGAACACTGAAGCTTTCTTT
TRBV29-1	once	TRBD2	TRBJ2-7	CSVEEAGDEQYF	TGCAGCGTTGAAGAAGCGGGGGATGAGCAGTACTTC
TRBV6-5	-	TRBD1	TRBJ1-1	CASSYSYRGATEAFF	TGTGCCAGCAGTTATTCTTACAGGGGGGCCACTGAAGCTTTCTTT
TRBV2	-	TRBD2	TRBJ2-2	CASRAGLAGGNTGELFF	TGTGCCAGCAGAGCGGGACTAGCGGGAGGAAACACCGGGGAGCTGTTTTTT
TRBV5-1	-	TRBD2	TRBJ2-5	CASSLRGEETQYF	TGCGCCAGCAGCTTGCGGGGGGAAGAGACCCAGTACTTC
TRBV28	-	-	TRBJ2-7	CASEDSPYEQYF	TGTGCCAGTGAGGACAGTCCCTACGAGCAGTACTTC
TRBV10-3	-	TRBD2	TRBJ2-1	CAISDPSGRTNEQFF	TGTGCCATCAGTGACCCTAGCGGGAGGACCAATGAGCAGTTCTTC
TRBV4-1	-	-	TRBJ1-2	CASSQRSLSGQGYGYTF	TGCGCCAGCAGCCAAAGATCTCTGAGCGGCCAGGGCTATGGCTACACCTTC
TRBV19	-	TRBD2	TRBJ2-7	CASSIDQPGLAGSEQYF	TGTGCCAGTAGTATAGACCAGCCGGGACTAGCGGGAAGCGAGCAGTACTTC
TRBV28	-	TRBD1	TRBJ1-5	CASSPRTGGQPYSNQPQHF	TGTGCCAGCAGTCCTCGGACAGGGGGGCAACCTTATAGCAATCAGCCCCAGCATTTT
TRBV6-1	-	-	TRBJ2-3	CASNDGTFTDTQYF	TGTGCCAGCAATGACGGGACTTTCACAGATACGCAGTATTTT
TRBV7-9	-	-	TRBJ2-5	CASSFPPRRETQYF	TGTGCCAGCAGCTTTCCGCCAAGAAGGGAGACCCAGTACTTC
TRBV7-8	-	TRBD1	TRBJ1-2	CASSPRTGQSYTF	TGTGCCAGCAGCCCCCGGACAGGGCAAAGCTACACCTTC
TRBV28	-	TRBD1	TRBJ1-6	CASSLTDRLNSPLHF	TGTGCCAGCAGTCTCACGGACAGGCTTAATTCACCCCTCCACTTT
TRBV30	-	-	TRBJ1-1	CAWSESTEAFF	TGTGCCTGGAGTGAGTCGACGGAAGCTTTCTTT
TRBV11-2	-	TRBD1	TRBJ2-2	CASSFAGGNTGELFF	TGTGCCAGCAGCTTTGCAGGGGGCAACACCGGGGAGCTGTTTTTT
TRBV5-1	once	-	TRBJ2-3	CASSRPILGGGTDTQYF	TGCGCCAGCAGCAGACCAATCTTGGGGGGTGGCACAGATACGCAGTATTTT
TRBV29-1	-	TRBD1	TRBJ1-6	CSVGQGLGSPLHF	TGCAGCGTGGGACAGGGGTTAGGTTCACCCCTCCACTTT